A selection of T cell receptor beta chains follows, all from one sample in a study of identical twins. One entry per CDR3 protein results from TCRdb running MiXCR on the 5' RACE reads. The sample consists of roughly 250,000 distinct CDR3 sequences, around an eighth of them appearing once. Sequencing was performed on memory (CD45RO+) T cells sorted from blood. These receptors were collected from a woman between 18 and 29 years old in good health. The CDR3 runs from the conserved cysteine through the conserved F or W.

v_call: TRBV6-5
j_call: TRBJ1-2
cdr3_aa: CASSFRGHGYGYTF

v_call: TRBV24-1
j_call: TRBJ2-3
cdr3_aa: CATSVTGGGDTQYF

v_call: TRBV7-9
j_call: TRBJ2-1
cdr3_aa: CASSQGSGTRLDEQFF

v_call: TRBV5-1
j_call: TRBJ1-1
cdr3_aa: CASSPWDEDTEAFF

v_call: TRBV7-9
j_call: TRBJ2-2
cdr3_aa: CASSFYGANTGELFF

v_call: TRBV20-1
j_call: TRBJ1-1
cdr3_aa: CSASRINRYMNTEAFF

v_call: TRBV5-6
j_call: TRBJ2-7
cdr3_aa: CASSPGLIGTSYEQYF

v_call: TRBV2
j_call: TRBJ1-5
cdr3_aa: CASRDEGGQPQHF

v_call: TRBV12-3/TRBV12-4
j_call: TRBJ1-2
cdr3_aa: CASSDSGTGAYGYTF

v_call: TRBV27
j_call: TRBJ2-2
cdr3_aa: CASSSLRPGELFF

v_call: TRBV5-6
j_call: TRBJ1-1
cdr3_aa: CASSMRPNGDTEAFF

v_call: TRBV5-6
j_call: TRBJ1-6
cdr3_aa: CASSGLYNSPLHF

v_call: TRBV9
j_call: TRBJ2-3
cdr3_aa: CASSVGGSGRFTDTQYF

v_call: TRBV2
j_call: TRBJ2-3
cdr3_aa: CASGRNPGDTQYF

v_call: TRBV6-2/TRBV6-3
j_call: TRBJ1-5
cdr3_aa: CASRGQGVGNQPQHF

v_call: TRBV10-3
j_call: TRBJ2-7
cdr3_aa: CAISPNRGYEQYF

v_call: TRBV5-1
j_call: TRBJ2-7
cdr3_aa: CASSLEGSYEQYF

v_call: TRBV27
j_call: TRBJ1-5
cdr3_aa: CASSLRAGIGHQPQHF

v_call: TRBV5-5
j_call: TRBJ2-2
cdr3_aa: CASSLGLAGNTGELFF

v_call: TRBV5-5
j_call: TRBJ2-5
cdr3_aa: CASSSRRASGTWRETQYF

v_call: TRBV20-1
j_call: TRBJ1-2
cdr3_aa: CSAGTGYGYTF

v_call: TRBV7-2
j_call: TRBJ2-3
cdr3_aa: CASSLSAVGTDTQYF

v_call: TRBV6-5
j_call: TRBJ1-1
cdr3_aa: CASSYGGGNTEAFF

v_call: TRBV7-9
j_call: TRBJ2-7
cdr3_aa: CASSQIGSYEQYF

v_call: TRBV10-3
j_call: TRBJ1-5
cdr3_aa: CAIRQGHNSNQPQHF

v_call: TRBV20-1
j_call: TRBJ2-5
cdr3_aa: CSARPQRETQYF

v_call: TRBV3-1
j_call: TRBJ2-5
cdr3_aa: CASSQDQGTETQYF

v_call: TRBV7-7
j_call: TRBJ2-1
cdr3_aa: CASSLGTTNEQFF

v_call: TRBV4-2
j_call: TRBJ2-7
cdr3_aa: CASSHAMSYEQYF

v_call: TRBV7-2
j_call: TRBJ2-3
cdr3_aa: CASSYGLQFTDTQYF

v_call: TRBV29-1
j_call: TRBJ2-3
cdr3_aa: CSSRRRTGTDTQYF

v_call: TRBV6-4
j_call: TRBJ2-1
cdr3_aa: CASSEGFAGVHEQFF

v_call: TRBV20-1
j_call: TRBJ1-3
cdr3_aa: CCAREPGQYFSGNTIYF

v_call: TRBV20-1
j_call: TRBJ1-1
cdr3_aa: CSAVDRGRHTEAFF

v_call: TRBV5-6
j_call: TRBJ2-3
cdr3_aa: CASGASTGTDTQYF

v_call: TRBV20-1
j_call: TRBJ2-7
cdr3_aa: CSAGGDLEARWAYEQYF

v_call: TRBV5-6
j_call: TRBJ2-7
cdr3_aa: CASSVVGADEQYF

v_call: TRBV20-1
j_call: TRBJ1-4
cdr3_aa: CSANPLQGSTNEKLFF

v_call: TRBV2
j_call: TRBJ2-5
cdr3_aa: CASQNRGAWETQYF

v_call: TRBV6-5
j_call: TRBJ2-1
cdr3_aa: CASSYFLGYNEQFF

v_call: TRBV15
j_call: TRBJ1-1
cdr3_aa: CATSRDLKNTEAFF

v_call: TRBV12-3/TRBV12-4
j_call: TRBJ2-5
cdr3_aa: CASSFDADRETQYF

v_call: TRBV3-1
j_call: TRBJ1-4
cdr3_aa: CASSDANEKLFF

v_call: TRBV20-1
j_call: TRBJ2-1
cdr3_aa: CSASGRDGYEQFF

v_call: TRBV9
j_call: TRBJ1-4
cdr3_aa: CASSEGQASNEKLFF

v_call: TRBV6-2/TRBV6-3
j_call: TRBJ1-5
cdr3_aa: CASSYDSYQPQHF

v_call: TRBV5-1
j_call: TRBJ1-1
cdr3_aa: CASSLNTGLNTEAFF

v_call: TRBV9
j_call: TRBJ2-3
cdr3_aa: CASSQSIALLAGLTDTQYF

v_call: TRBV6-1
j_call: TRBJ1-2
cdr3_aa: CATGSGQGRNYGYTF

v_call: TRBV6-4
j_call: TRBJ2-3
cdr3_aa: CASSDGTHDTQYF

v_call: TRBV6-5
j_call: TRBJ2-7
cdr3_aa: CASSYIAGAYEQYF

v_call: TRBV5-1
j_call: TRBJ2-3
cdr3_aa: CASSLPFANTDTQYF

v_call: TRBV20-1
j_call: TRBJ2-1
cdr3_aa: CSPDRGGEQFF

v_call: TRBV19
j_call: TRBJ2-3
cdr3_aa: CASGREGSSTDTQYF

v_call: TRBV5-1
j_call: TRBJ2-2
cdr3_aa: CASNPDNTGELFF

v_call: TRBV4-1
j_call: TRBJ2-1
cdr3_aa: CASSFRARDHQFF

v_call: TRBV6-1
j_call: TRBJ1-2
cdr3_aa: CASRPTDRHGYTF

v_call: TRBV12-3/TRBV12-4
j_call: TRBJ1-1
cdr3_aa: CASSLVPNTEAFF

v_call: TRBV10-3
j_call: TRBJ2-1
cdr3_aa: CAISEGLAGEQFF